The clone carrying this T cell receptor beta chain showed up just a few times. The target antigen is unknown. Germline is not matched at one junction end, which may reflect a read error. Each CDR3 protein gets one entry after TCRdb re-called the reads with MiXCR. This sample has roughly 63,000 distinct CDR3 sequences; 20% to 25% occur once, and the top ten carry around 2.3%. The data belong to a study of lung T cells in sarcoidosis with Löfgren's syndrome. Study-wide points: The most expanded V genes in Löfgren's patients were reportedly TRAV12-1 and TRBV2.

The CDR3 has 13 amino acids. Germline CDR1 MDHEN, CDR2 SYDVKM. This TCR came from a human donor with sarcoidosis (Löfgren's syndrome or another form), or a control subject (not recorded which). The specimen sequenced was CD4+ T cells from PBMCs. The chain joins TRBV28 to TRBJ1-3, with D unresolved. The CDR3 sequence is CASSVQPGNTIHF. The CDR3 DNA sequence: TGTGCCAGCAGTGTCCAACCTGGAAACACCATACATTTT. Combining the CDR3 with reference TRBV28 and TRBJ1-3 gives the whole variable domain DVKVTQSSRYLVKRTGEKVFLECVQDMDHENMFWYRQDPGLGLRLIYFSYDVKMKEKGDIPEGYSVSREKKERFSLILESASTNQTSMYLCASSVQPGNTIHFGEGSWLTVV.